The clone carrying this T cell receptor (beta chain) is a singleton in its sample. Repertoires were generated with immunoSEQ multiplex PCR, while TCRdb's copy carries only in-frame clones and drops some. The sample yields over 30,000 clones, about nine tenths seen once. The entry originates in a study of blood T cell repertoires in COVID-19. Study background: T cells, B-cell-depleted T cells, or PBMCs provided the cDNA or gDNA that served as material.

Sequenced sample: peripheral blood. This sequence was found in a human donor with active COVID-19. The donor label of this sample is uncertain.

The CDR3 DNA reads as TGTGCCAGCAGCCTAGGCGGGGGGGCAACCAAAAACATTCAGTACTTC. This translates into CASSLGGGATKNIQYF. The V call is TRBV7-2, the J call TRBJ2-4; TRBD2 agrees at 9 bases. V shed 5 bases, J shed 2 bases, and the junction held 7 bases outside the gene matches. This CDR3 region has 16 residues. CDR1 SGHTA and CDR2 FQGNSA come from the germline V gene.